The sequence of this T cell receptor (beta chain) was determined in a study of blood T cell repertoires in COVID-19. Original methodology: Amplification of reference gene primers was used by the study to estimate nucleated cell counts. Using immunoSEQ multiplex PCR, the repertoire was profiled, and TCRdb retains in-frame clones only, with some absent. That table gives V, J and clone size, and the DNA gave D and trimming. Of more than 300,000 clones listed, roughly 90% are singletons. The TCR comes from a man younger than 30 who had recovered from COVID-19. Input material: peripheral blood.

CDR3 residues: CASSLQTGLNEQFF. The CDR3 coding sequence is TGTGCCAGCTCACTACAGACAGGGTTAAATGAGCAGTTCTTC. The genes are TRBV18 and TRBJ2-1, with 7 bases aligning to TRBD1. Per the germline V gene, CDR1 is KGHSH and CDR2 is LQKENI. The CDR3 contains 14 residues. The V segment lost 4 bases and the J segment 7 bases; nucleotides outside the gene matches: 7.